This T cell receptor beta chain was profiled in a study of shared clonotypes between healthy human individuals. Germline V gene lookup returns CDR1 SGDLS and CDR2 YYNGEE. The CDR3 runs 15 residues. The junction had 10 bases not matched to a gene; V was cut back by 3 bases and J by 5 bases. TCRdb's table, derived via immunoSEQ multiplex PCR, lists solely in-frame clones and lacks some. This sample has 2 million to 2.5 million clones; over 85% occur once, and the top ten carry 0.39%. Sequencing used naive CD4+ T cells from PBMCs. Subset reported: CD45RA+ positively selected. This chain uses TRBV9 with TRBJ1-1; 7 bases fit TRBD1. This TCR derives from a man between 18 and 35 years old in good health. Some clones in this sample may be carry-over from other donors' samples. CDR3 bases: TGTGCCAGCAGCGGAGATGGGCAGGGGGGAACTGAAGCTTTCTTT. Translated: CASSGDGQGGTEAFF.